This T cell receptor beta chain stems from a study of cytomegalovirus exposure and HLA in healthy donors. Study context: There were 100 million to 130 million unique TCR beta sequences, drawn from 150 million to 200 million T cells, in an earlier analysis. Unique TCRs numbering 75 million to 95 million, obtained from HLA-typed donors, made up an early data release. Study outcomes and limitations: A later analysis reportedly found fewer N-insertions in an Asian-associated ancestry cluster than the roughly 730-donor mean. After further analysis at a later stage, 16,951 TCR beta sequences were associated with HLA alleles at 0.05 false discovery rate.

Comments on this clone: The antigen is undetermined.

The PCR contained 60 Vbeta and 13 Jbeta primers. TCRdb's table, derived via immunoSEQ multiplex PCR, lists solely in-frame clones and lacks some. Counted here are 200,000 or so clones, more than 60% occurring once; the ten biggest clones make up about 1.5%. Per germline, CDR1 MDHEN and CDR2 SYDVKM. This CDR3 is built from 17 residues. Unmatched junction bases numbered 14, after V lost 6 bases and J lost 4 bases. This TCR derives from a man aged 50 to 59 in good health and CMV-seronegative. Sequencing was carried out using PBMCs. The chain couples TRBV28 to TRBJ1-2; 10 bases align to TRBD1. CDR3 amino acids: CASSRTGTGARGYGYTF. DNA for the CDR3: TGTGCCAGCAGCCGTACCGGGACAGGGGCGCGGGGCTATGGCTACACCTTC.